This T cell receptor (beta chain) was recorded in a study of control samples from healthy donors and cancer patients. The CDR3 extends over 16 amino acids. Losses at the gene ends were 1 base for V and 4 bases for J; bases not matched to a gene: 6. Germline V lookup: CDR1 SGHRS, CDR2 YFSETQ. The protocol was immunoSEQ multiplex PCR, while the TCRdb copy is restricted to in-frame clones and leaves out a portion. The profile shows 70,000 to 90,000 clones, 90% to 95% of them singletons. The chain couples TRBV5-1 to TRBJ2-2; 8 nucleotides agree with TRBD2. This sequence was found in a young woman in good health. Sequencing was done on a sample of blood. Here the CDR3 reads CASSLLTSGGTGELFF. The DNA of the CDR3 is TGCGCCAGCAGCTTGTTAACTAGCGGAGGCACCGGGGAGCTGTTTTTT.